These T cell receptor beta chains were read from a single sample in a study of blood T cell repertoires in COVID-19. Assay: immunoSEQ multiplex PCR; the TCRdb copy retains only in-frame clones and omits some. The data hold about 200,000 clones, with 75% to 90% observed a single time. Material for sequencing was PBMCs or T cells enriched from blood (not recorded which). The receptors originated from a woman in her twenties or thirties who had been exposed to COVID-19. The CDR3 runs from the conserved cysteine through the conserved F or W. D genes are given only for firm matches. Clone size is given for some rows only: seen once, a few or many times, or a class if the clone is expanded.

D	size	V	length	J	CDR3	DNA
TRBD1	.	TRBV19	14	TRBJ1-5	CASATGGSNQPQHF	TGTGCCAGTGCAACAGGGGGGAGCAATCAGCCCCAGCATTTT
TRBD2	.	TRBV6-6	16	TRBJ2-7	CASSSVAGVFSYEQYF	TGTGCCAGCAGTTCCGTAGCGGGGGTCTTCTCCTACGAGCAGTACTTC
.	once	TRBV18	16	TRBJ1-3	CASSPGVMGSGNTIYF	TGTGCCAGCTCACCGGGTGTCATGGGCTCGGGAAACACCATATATTTT
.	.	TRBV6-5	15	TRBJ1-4	CASKLTQFTNEKLFF	TGTGCCAGCAAGCTCACACAGTTTACTAATGAAAAACTGTTTTTT
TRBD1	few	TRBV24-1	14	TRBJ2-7	CATSGRDRDYEQYF	TGTGCCACCAGTGGTCGGGACAGGGACTACGAGCAGTACTTC
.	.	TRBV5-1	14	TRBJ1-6	CASSLERVSSPLHF	TGCGCCAGCAGCTTGGAGAGGGTTTCTTCACCCCTCCACTTT
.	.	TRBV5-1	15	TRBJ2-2	CASSLWQGSTGELFF	TGCGCCAGCAGCTTGTGGCAGGGGTCCACCGGGGAGCTGTTTTTT
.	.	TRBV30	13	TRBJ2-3	CAWSIGETDTQYF	TGTGCCTGGAGTATCGGGGAGACAGATACGCAGTATTTT
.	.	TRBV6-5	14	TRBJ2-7	CASSYSDSHWEQYF	TGTGCCAGCAGTTATTCGGACAGCCATTGGGAGCAGTACTTC
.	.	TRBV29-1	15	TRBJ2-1	CSVVGGGSSYNEQFF	TGCAGCGTCGTGGGGGGGGGCAGCTCCTACAATGAGCAGTTCTTC
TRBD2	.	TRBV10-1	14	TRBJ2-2	CASIRTSNTGELFF	TGCGCCAGCATCAGGACTAGCAACACCGGGGAGCTGTTTTTT
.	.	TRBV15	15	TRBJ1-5	CATSRTGGPNQPQHF	TGTGCCACCAGCAGAACCGGGGGACCCAATCAGCCCCAGCATTTT
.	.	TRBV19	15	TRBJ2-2	CASSYRGSNTGELFF	TGTGCCAGTAGTTACCGGGGGTCGAACACCGGGGAGCTGTTTTTT
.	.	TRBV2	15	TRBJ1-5	CASSDFRGSNQPQHF	TGTGCCAGCAGTGATTTTCGGGGTAGCAATCAGCCCCAGCATTTT
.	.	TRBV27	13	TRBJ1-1	CASSLTVNTEAFF	TGTGCCAGCAGTTTAACGGTGAACACTGAAGCTTTCTTT
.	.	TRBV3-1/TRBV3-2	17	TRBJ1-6	CASSQDLGSSYNSPLHF	TGTGCCAGCAGCCAAGATCTAGGAAGCTCCTATAATTCACCCCTCCACTTT
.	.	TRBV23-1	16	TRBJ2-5	CASSQSMWAGGQTQYF	TGCGCCAGCAGTCAATCCATGTGGGCAGGAGGACAGACCCAGTACTTC
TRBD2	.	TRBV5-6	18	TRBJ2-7	CASSPLRSATSGSYEQYF	TGTGCCAGCAGCCCCCTGAGGAGCGCGACTAGCGGCTCCTACGAGCAGTACTTC
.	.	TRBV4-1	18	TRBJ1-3	CASSQDSLEQGPRNTIYF	TGCGCCAGCAGCCAAGATTCTCTGGAACAGGGACCTCGAAACACCATATATTTT
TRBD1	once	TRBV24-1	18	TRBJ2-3	CATSDPAGTGGRTDTQYF	TGTGCCACCAGTGACCCCGCCGGGACAGGGGGCCGGACAGATACGCAGTATTTT
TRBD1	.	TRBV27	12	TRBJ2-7	CASSDRAYEQYF	TGTGCCAGCAGCGACAGGGCCTACGAGCAGTACTTC
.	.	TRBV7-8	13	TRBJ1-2	CASSPPQWDGYTF	TGTGCCAGCAGCCCCCCACAGTGGGATGGCTACACCTTC
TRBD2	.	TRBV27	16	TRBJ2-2	CASSFGLAGYTGELFF	TGTGCCAGCAGCTTCGGACTAGCGGGGTACACCGGGGAGCTGTTTTTT
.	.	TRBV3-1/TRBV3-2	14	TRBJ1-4	CASSQEGVNEKLFF	TGTGCCAGCAGCCAAGAAGGGGTCAATGAAAAACTGTTTTTT
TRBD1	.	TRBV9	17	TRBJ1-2	CASSGGLTGDPTWGYTF	TGTGCCAGCAGCGGGGGGCTTACAGGGGATCCGACCTGGGGCTACACCTTC
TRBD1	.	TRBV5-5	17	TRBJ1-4	CASSLPQQGGRFEKLFF	TGTGCCAGCAGCTTGCCCCAACAGGGGGGGAGGTTTGAAAAACTGTTTTTT
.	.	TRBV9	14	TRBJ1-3	CASSEGGYGNTIYF	TGTGCCAGCAGCGAGGGAGGGTACGGAAACACCATATATTTT
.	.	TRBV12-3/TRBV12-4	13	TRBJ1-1	CASSLTGITEAFF	TGTGCCAGCAGCCTAACAGGGATCACTGAAGCTTTCTTT
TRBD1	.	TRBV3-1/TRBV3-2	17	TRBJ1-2	CASSQGGGDRPAYGYTF	TGTGCCAGCAGCCAAGGGGGCGGGGACAGACCAGCCTATGGCTACACCTTC
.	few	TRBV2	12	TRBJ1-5	CASRGPNQPQHF	TGTGCCAGCAGGGGGCCGAATCAGCCCCAGCATTTT
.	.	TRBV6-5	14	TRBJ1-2	CASRPSGANYGYTF	TGTGCCAGCAGACCCTCCGGGGCTAACTATGGCTACACCTTC
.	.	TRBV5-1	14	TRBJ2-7	CASSFWQDAYEQYF	TGCGCCAGCAGCTTCTGGCAGGATGCCTACGAGCAGTACTTC
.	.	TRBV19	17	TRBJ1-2	CASSKPFSAGKNYGYTF	TGTGCCAGTAGTAAGCCTTTTTCCGCGGGGAAAAACTATGGCTACACCTTC
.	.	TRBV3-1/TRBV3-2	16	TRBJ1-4	CASSRFQGATNEKLFF	TGTGCCAGCAGCCGCTTTCAGGGCGCAACTAATGAAAAACTGTTTTTT
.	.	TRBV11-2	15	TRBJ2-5	CASSSGGAGWETQYF	TGTGCCAGCAGCTCCGGAGGGGCCGGATGGGAGACCCAGTACTTC
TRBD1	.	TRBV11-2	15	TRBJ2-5	CASSPTGTAQETQYF	TGTGCCAGCAGCCCAACCGGGACAGCACAAGAGACCCAGTACTTC
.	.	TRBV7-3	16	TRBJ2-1	CASSPQGFGGLNEQFF	TGTGCCAGCAGCCCCCAGGGTTTCGGTGGCCTCAATGAGCAGTTCTTC
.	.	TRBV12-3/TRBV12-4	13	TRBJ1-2	CASLRGGNYGYTF	TGTGCCAGCCTCCGAGGAGGGAACTATGGCTACACCTTC
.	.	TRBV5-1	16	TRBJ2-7	CASSLAFSQGIREQYF	TGCGCCAGCAGCTTGGCCTTCTCACAGGGTATTAGGGAGCAGTACTTC
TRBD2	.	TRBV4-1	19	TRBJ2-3	CASSQDLLGLAVPPDTQYF	TGCGCCAGCAGCCAAGATCTCCTCGGACTAGCGGTACCACCTGATACGCAGTATTTT
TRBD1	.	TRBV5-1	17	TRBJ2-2	CASSWSWTGTDTGELFF	TGCGCCAGCAGCTGGAGCTGGACAGGGACGGACACCGGGGAGCTGTTTTTT
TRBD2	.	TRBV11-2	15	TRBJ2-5	CASRYRGLAKETQYF	TGTGCCAGCAGGTACCGGGGACTAGCGAAAGAGACCCAGTACTTC
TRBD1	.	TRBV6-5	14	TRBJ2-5	CASSPAGGQETQYF	TGTGCCAGCAGCCCCGCAGGGGGCCAAGAGACCCAGTACTTC
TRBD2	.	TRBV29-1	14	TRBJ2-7	CSARLAGTQSEQYF	TGCAGCGCCCGACTAGCGGGCACCCAGTCCGAGCAGTACTTC
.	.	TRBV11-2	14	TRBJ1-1	CASSLDPGGTEAFF	TGTGCCAGCAGCTTAGATCCCGGGGGCACTGAAGCTTTCTTT
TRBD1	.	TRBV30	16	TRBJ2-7	CAWSVRFYRGGHEQYF	TGTGCCTGGAGTGTACGGTTTTACAGAGGGGGCCACGAGCAGTACTTC
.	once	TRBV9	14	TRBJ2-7	CASSFTDSSYEQYF	TGTGCCAGCAGCTTTACTGACAGCTCCTACGAGCAGTACTTC
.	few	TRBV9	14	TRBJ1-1	CASSAQGMNTEAFF	TGTGCCAGCAGCGCCCAGGGAATGAACACTGAAGCTTTCTTT